Listed here are 28 T cell receptor beta chains from one sample, sequenced in a study of cytomegalovirus exposure and HLA in healthy donors. The PCR was carried out with 60 Vbeta primers and 13 Jbeta primers. Data came from immunoSEQ multiplex PCR; TCRdb stores just in-frame clones and leaves some out. The sample lists 150,000 to 200,000 clones, about 84% occurring once. The sequenced sample consisted of PBMCs. The receptors here all came from a man aged 18 to 35 in good health and CMV-seronegative.

The chain employs TRBV27 and TRBJ2-1; possibly TRBD2 for D (6 bases). Trimming took 9 bases from V and 1 from J, leaving 16 bases between them. CDR3 size: 15 residues. CDR1 is MNHEY, CDR2 SMNVEV, per germline (reference sequence). CDR3 amino acids: CARPLPGLSYNEQFF. In nucleotides, the CDR3 is TGTGCCAGGCCTTTACCGGGACTTTCCTACAATGAGCAGTTCTTC.

This CDR3 is CASSLATGGQGSPLHF. DNA for the CDR3: TGTGCCAGCAGCTTAGCGACAGGGGGCCAGGGTTCACCCCTCCACTTT. The gene calls are TRBV7-2 and TRBJ1-6; TRBD1 aligns across 10 bases. The CDR3 is 16 amino acids. Germline trimming cut 0 bases from V and 9 bases from J; bases unmatched to any gene: 5. The germline V gene encodes CDR1 SGHTA and CDR2 FQGNSA.

This CDR3 reads CASSCPGGFHSTDTQYF. As DNA, the CDR3 is TGCGCCAGCAGCTGCCCGGGGGGGTTTCATAGCACAGATACGCAGTATTTT. The V and J genes are TRBV5-1 and TRBJ2-3; 8 bases are shared with TRBD2. The germline CDR1 and CDR2 sequences are SGHRS and YFSETQ. This CDR3 has 17 amino acids. The V and J ends lost 3 bases and 0 bases, in that order; junction bases with no gene match: 9.

V is TRBV7-8 and J is TRBJ2-7; 9 bases align to TRBD2. V trimming: 1 base; J trimming: 2 bases; junction bases outside the gene matches: 18. Per the germline V gene, CDR1 is SGHVS and CDR2 is FQNEAQ. The CDR3 consists of 20 residues. The CDR3 bases are TGTGCCAGCAGCTTAGTGTCCCCAGCGGGAGGTCCAATCGGCGCCTACGAGCAGTACTTC. Residues: CASSLVSPAGGPIGAYEQYF.

CDR3 nucleotides: TGTGCCAGCAGTCTCTACCGACCGGGGTTCGGTCAGCCCCAGCATTTT. It specifies CASSLYRPGFGQPQHF. The chain links TRBV27 to TRBJ1-5; unclear D gene. Trimming stripped 5 bases from V and 6 bases from J, with 20 bases between. The germline V gene has CDR1 MNHEY and CDR2 SMNVEV (reference sequence). The CDR3 extends over 16 amino acids.

This chain joins TRBV2 and TRBJ1-5, with 10 bases lining up with TRBD1. V trimming: 6 bases; J trimming: 3 bases; junction bases outside the gene matches: 14. This CDR3 spans 18 amino acids. Germline lookup yields CDR1 SNHLY and CDR2 FYNNEI. CDR3 in amino acids: CASRYLPGQGSLNQPQHF. The CDR3, as DNA: TGTGCCAGCAGATATTTACCGGGACAGGGGAGCCTCAATCAGCCCCAGCATTTT. Full variable domain (rest looked up from reference TRBV2 and TRBJ1-5): EPEVTQTPSHQVTQMGQEVILRCVPISNHLYFYWYRQILGQKVEFLVSFYNNEISEKSEIFDDQFSVERPDGSNFTLKIRSTKLEDSAMYFCASRYLPGQGSLNQPQHFGDGTRLSIL.

J is TRBJ2-7 and V is TRBV11-3, with 11 bases fitting TRBD2. Germline CDR1 SGHNT, CDR2 YENEEA. The CDR3 length is 16 residues. Trimming at V came to 5 bases and at J to 4 bases, leaving 10 bases not matched to a gene. CDR3 nucleotides: TGTGCCAGCAGCCCAAGCGCTGGACTAGCGGGTTACGAGCAGTACTTC. It codes for CASSPSAGLAGYEQYF.

CDR3 protein: CASSLTSLGEQFF. CDR3 DNA sequence: TGTGCCAGCAGCCTAACTAGTTTAGGTGAGCAGTTCTTC. This rearrangement joins TRBV25-1 to TRBJ2-1, with D perhaps matching TRBD2 (5 bases). The V end was cut by 6 bases, the J end by 9 bases, with 15 bases between. The CDR3 is 13 amino acids. Per the germline V gene, CDR1 is MGHDK and CDR2 is SYGVNS.

As to this clone: The junction and the germline gene differ at one end; a read error may be behind it. The chain employs TRBV27 and TRBJ2-1, with 8 bases lining up with TRBD2. The CDR3 length is 16 residues. Per germline, CDR1 MNHEY and CDR2 SMNVEV (reference sequence). The CDR3 bases are TGTGCCAGCAGTTTATCAGGCCAGCGGGAGTACATTGAGCAGTTCTTC. This sequence encodes CASSLSGQREYIEQFF.

This clone has only a few counts. The chain combines TRBV6-5 with TRBJ1-1; D uncertain. Germline CDR1 MNHEY, CDR2 SVGAGI. V was pared by 5 bases and J by 13 bases, with 14 bases between. The CDR3 length is 11 residues. The CDR3 nucleotides read TGTGCCAGCAGTCATCACGCAGCGTTTTTCTTT. Its protein is CASSHHAAFFF.

The chain uses TRBV7-9 and TRBJ2-1; TRBD2 matches 12 bases. J gave up 7 bases and V 2 bases, and 9 bases lay outside the gene matches. The CDR3 has 17 amino acids. Germline lookup yields CDR1 SEHNR and CDR2 FQNEAQ (reference sequence). DNA for the CDR3: TGTGCCAGCAGCTTAACGACTAGCGGGAGCGCAAGAAATGAGCAGTTCTTC. This sequence encodes CASSLTTSGSARNEQFF. Supplemented by reference TRBV7-9 and TRBJ2-1, the full variable domain reads DTGVSQNPRHKITKRGQNVTFRCDPISEHNRLYWYRQTLGQGPEFLTYFQNEAQLEKSRLLSDRFSAERPKGSFSTLEIQRTEQGDSAMYLCASSLTTSGSARNEQFFGPGTRLTVL.

This sequence joins TRBV11-3 and TRBJ2-3; D gene unclear. This CDR3 is 12 amino acids long. Trimming took 4 bases from V and 2 from J, leaving 4 bases between them. From germline, CDR1 is SGHNT and CDR2 YENEEA. The CDR3 coding sequence is TGTGCCAGCAGCTCGTACACAGATACGCAGTATTTT. Translation gives CASSSYTDTQYF.

As for this clone: Mismatch with germline at one junction end may stem from a read error. The rearrangement uses TRBV7-9 and TRBJ1-1; possibly TRBD1 for D (5 bases). The CDR3 is 13 amino acids. Germline V gene data show CDR1 as SEHNR and CDR2 as FQNEAQ (reference sequence). As DNA, the CDR3 is TGTTCCAGCAGCTGGGGGGTCGTGACTGAAGCTTTCTTT. It is translated as CSSSWGVVTEAFF.

The gene calls are TRBV6-5 and TRBJ1-4; 7 bases align to TRBD1. The germline gives CDR1 MNHEY, CDR2 SVGAGI. Trimming removed 6 bases from V and 7 bases from J; junction bases left unmatched: 11. This CDR3 has 15 amino acids. The CDR3 nucleotides are TGTGCCAGCAGCCACGCGGGGACAGTACGTGAAAAACTGTTTTTT. Amino acid sequence: CASSHAGTVREKLFF.

The rearrangement joins TRBV5-1 to TRBJ2-7; 7 nucleotides agree with TRBD2. V dropped 1 base and J dropped 3; count of bases not matched to a gene: 7. The CDR3 sequence is 15 residues long. CDR1 SGHRS and CDR2 YFSETQ come from the germline V gene. The CDR3, as DNA: TGCGCCAGCAGCTTGAGCCCCGGGACTATCTACGAGCAGTACTTC. It translates to CASSLSPGTIYEQYF.

The chain links TRBV6-1 to TRBJ1-6, with a possible D match to TRBD1 (6 bases). With 2 bases removed from V and 16 bases from J, the gap between germline ends came to 18 bases. The germline CDR1 and CDR2 sequences are MNHNS and SASEGT. The CDR3 extends over 14 amino acids. CDR3 sequence (DNA): TGTGCCAGCAGTGAACGGGGACAAGGCCTGGGTCTCCACTTT. It encodes CASSERGQGLGLHF.

This clone came up a few times. This chain joins TRBV5-1 and TRBJ1-1, with a tentative D call TRBD1 (5 bases). This CDR3 is built from 14 residues. Germline V gene sequence: CDR1 SGHRS, CDR2 YFSETQ. V gave up 2 bases and J gave up 1 base, with 9 bases separating them. The CDR3 loop is CASSLRGWNTEAFF. The CDR3 DNA reads as TGCGCCAGCAGCTTACGGGGGTGGAACACTGAAGCTTTCTTT.

V is TRBV28 and J is TRBJ1-5; 7 bases are shared with TRBD1. After removal of 5 bases from V and 6 bases from J, the junction contained 19 bases not matched to a gene. The CDR3 has 18 amino acids. CDR1 is MDHEN, CDR2 SYDVKM, per germline. The CDR3 nucleotides are TGTGCCAGCAGTCCTAACTATGAGACAGGGAAGAGGAGTCAGCCCCAGCATTTT. Its translation: CASSPNYETGKRSQPQHF.

The V call is TRBV18, the J call TRBJ1-1; D remains unclear. The CDR3 consists of 16 residues. Trimming cost V 2 bases and J 4 bases, with 17 bases left between them. CDR1 is KGHSH and CDR2 is LQKENI in the germline V gene. The CDR3 spells CASSPGVGGEGTEAFF. DNA for the CDR3: TGTGCCAGCTCACCAGGCGTAGGCGGGGAGGGCACTGAAGCTTTCTTT.

Comments on this clone: The same CDR3 arises from other DNA sequences in this sample as well. The gene calls are TRBV20-1 and TRBJ2-7; D gene unclear. V dropped 2 bases and J dropped 3 bases, with 5 bases sitting between them. The CDR3 extends over 11 amino acids. Germline V lookup: CDR1 DFQATT, CDR2 SNEGSKA (reference sequence). CDR3 nucleotide sequence: TGCAGTGCTAGAATCCACTACGAGCAGTACTTC. Amino acids: CSARIHYEQYF.

The chain couples TRBV9 to TRBJ1-2; weak D call: TRBD1 (6 bases). The CDR3 covers 13 residues. Trimming left V 0 bases short and J 6 bases short, with 9 bases between. Germline loops: CDR1 SGDLS, CDR2 YYNGEE. CDR3 residues: CASSVGQEDGYTF. The CDR3 DNA follows: TGTGCCAGCAGCGTAGGACAGGAGGATGGCTACACCTTC.

The chain combines TRBV6-5 with TRBJ2-2, with a weak D call TRBD1 (5 bases). The CDR3 spans 15 residues. Germline values: CDR1 MNHEY, CDR2 SVGAGI. Trimming shortened V by 0 bases and J by 7 bases, and 12 bases separated the two germline ends. The CDR3: CASSYSRGGGGELFF. CDR3 sequence (DNA): TGTGCCAGCAGTTACTCAAGGGGCGGCGGCGGGGAGCTGTTTTTT.

The chain couples TRBV28 to TRBJ2-5; 9 nucleotides align to TRBD1. Looked up from germline, CDR1 is MDHEN and CDR2 is SYDVKM. V dropped 6 bases and J dropped 5; count of bases not matched to a gene: 10. CDR3 length equals 15 residues. CDR3 DNA: TGTGCCAGCAGCAAACAACAGGGGGCGGAGGAGACCCAGTACTTC. Translation: CASSKQQGAEETQYF.

This sequence joins TRBV5-5 and TRBJ1-1; TRBD1 is a possible D gene (5 bases). Trimming shortened V by 4 bases and J by 5 bases, and 15 bases separated the two germline ends. Germline assignment: CDR1 SGHKS and CDR2 YYEKEE (reference sequence). CDR3 size: 14 residues. CDR3 DNA: TGTGCCAGCAGCCCCGGGGTTGGGGGGACTGAAGCTTTCTTT. Amino acid sequence: CASSPGVGGTEAFF.

This sequence joins TRBV11-3 and TRBJ2-1; 7 nucleotides line up with TRBD1. There are 12 residues in the CDR3. Trimming took 7 bases from V and 6 from J; bases not matched to a gene: 3. Germline V lookup: CDR1 SGHNT, CDR2 YENEEA. In DNA, the CDR3 is TGTGCCAGCAAGCCAGGGGGCAATGAGCAGTTCTTC. Its translation is CASKPGGNEQFF.

The chain combines TRBV6-5 with TRBJ2-5; 7 bases agree with TRBD1. V gave up 6 bases and J gave up 5 bases; unmatched junction bases: 12. There are 15 residues in the CDR3. The germline CDR1 and CDR2 sequences are MNHEY and SVGAGI. The CDR3: CASSQIRDRGETQYF. The CDR3 DNA sequence: TGTGCCAGCAGCCAAATTCGGGACAGAGGGGAGACCCAGTACTTC.

In regard to this clone: The junction differs from germline at one of its ends, possibly a read error. The chain couples TRBV7-7 to TRBJ2-5, with 7 bases that match TRBD2. Germline assignment: CDR1 SSHAT and CDR2 FNYEAQ (reference sequence). This CDR3 is 14 amino acids long. CDR3 nucleotides: TGTGCTAGCAGCTTTGGAGCGGGGAGGCAGACCCAGTACTTC. Translation: CASSFGAGRQTQYF.

The V and J genes are TRBV10-1 and TRBJ1-2; the D gene is possibly TRBD1 (5 bases). Germline loops: CDR1 WNHNN, CDR2 SYGVQD (reference sequence). The germline V and J ends were trimmed by 9 bases and 0 bases, with 14 bases remaining between them. The CDR3 consists of 14 residues. CDR3 region: CASSAGSTNYGYTF. DNA of the CDR3: TGCGCCAGTTCCGCAGGGTCAACTAACTATGGCTACACCTTC.